This T cell receptor (beta chain) was retrieved from a study of cytomegalovirus exposure and HLA in healthy donors. Assay: immunoSEQ multiplex PCR; the TCRdb copy retains only in-frame clones and omits some. The table lists 100,000 to 130,000 clones, around 95% of them singletons. Study-wide results and limits: Specific recognition of CMV antigens was confirmed in vitro for a few chains (all CMV-associated).

As to this clone: The antigen is undetermined.

With 6 bases removed from V and 5 bases from J, the gap between germline ends came to 13 bases. CDR1 is MDHEN, CDR2 SYDVKM, per germline. The CDR3 runs to 13 residues. The source material was PBMCs. The clonotype comes from a woman aged 18-29 years in good health and CMV-seronegative. This sequence joins TRBV28 and TRBJ1-2; D is unresolved. CDR3 bases: TGTGCCAGCAGCCCCGAGGGCCGATATGGCTACACCTTC. Translated: CASSPEGRYGYTF.